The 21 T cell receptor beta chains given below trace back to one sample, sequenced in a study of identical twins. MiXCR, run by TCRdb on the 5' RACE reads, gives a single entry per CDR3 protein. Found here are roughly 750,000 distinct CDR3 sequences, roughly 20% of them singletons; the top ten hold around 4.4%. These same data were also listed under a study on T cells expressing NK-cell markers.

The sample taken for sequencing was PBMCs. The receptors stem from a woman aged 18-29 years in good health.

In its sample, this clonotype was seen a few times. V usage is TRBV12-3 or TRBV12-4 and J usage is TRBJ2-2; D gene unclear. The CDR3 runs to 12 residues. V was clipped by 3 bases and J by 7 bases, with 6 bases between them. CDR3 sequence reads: CASSFNVGELFF. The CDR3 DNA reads TGTGCCAGCAGTTTTAACGTCGGGGAGCTGTTTTTT.

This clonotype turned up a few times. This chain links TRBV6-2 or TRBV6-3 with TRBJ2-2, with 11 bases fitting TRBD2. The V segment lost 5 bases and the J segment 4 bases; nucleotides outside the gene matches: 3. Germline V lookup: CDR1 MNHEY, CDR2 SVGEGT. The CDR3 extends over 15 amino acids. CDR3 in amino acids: CASSTSGSGTGELFF. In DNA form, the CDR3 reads TGTGCCAGCAGTACTAGCGGGAGTGGCACCGGGGAGCTGTTTTTT.

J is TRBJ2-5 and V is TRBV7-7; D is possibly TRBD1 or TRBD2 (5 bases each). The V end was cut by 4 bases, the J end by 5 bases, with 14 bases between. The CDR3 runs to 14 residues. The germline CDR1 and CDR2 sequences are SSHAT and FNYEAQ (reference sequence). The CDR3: CASSSGGSSETQYF. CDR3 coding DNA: TGTGCCAGCAGCTCTGGGGGAAGTTCGGAGACCCAGTACTTC.

The CDR3 reads CASSLGRGKGVEQYF. In DNA form, the CDR3 reads TGTGCCAGCAGTTTAGGCAGGGGGAAAGGGGTCGAGCAGTACTTC. The chain uses TRBV12-3 or TRBV12-4 and TRBJ2-7, with 7 bases fitting TRBD1. Germline trimming cut 1 base from V and 6 bases from J; bases unmatched to any gene: 9. The CDR3 spans 15 residues.

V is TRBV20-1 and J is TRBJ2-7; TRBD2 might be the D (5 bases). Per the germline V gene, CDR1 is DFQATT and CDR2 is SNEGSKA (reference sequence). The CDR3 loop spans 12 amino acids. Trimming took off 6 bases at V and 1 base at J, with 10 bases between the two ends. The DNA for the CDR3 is TGCAGTGCCAGGCGGGTTTCCTACGAGCAGTACTTC. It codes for CSARRVSYEQYF.

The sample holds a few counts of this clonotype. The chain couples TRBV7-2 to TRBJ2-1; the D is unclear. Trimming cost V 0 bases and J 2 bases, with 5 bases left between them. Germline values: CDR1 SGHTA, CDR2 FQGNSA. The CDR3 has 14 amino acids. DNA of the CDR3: TGTGCCAGCAGCTTAGCCGCGACCTACAATGAGCAGTTCTTC. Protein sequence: CASSLAATYNEQFF. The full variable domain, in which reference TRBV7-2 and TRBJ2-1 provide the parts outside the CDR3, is GAGVSQSPSNKVTEKGKDVELRCDPISGHTALYWYRQSLGQGLEFLIYFQGNSAPDKSGLPSDRFSAERTGGSVSTLTIQRTQQEDSAVYLCASSLAATYNEQFFGPGTRLTVL.

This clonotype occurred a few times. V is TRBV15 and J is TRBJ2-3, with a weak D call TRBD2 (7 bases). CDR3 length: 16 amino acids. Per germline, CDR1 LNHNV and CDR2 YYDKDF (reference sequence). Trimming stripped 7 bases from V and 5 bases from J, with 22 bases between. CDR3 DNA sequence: TGTGCCACCACTAACGGTGGGGGGGCCTTCGGAGATACGCAGTATTTT. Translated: CATTNGGGAFGDTQYF.

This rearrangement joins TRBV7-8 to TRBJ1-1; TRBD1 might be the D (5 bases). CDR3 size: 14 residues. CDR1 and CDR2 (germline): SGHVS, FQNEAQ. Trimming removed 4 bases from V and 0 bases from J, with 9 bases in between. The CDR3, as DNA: TGTGCCAGCAGCTCGACAGACTTGAACACTGAAGCTTTCTTT. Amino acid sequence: CASSSTDLNTEAFF.

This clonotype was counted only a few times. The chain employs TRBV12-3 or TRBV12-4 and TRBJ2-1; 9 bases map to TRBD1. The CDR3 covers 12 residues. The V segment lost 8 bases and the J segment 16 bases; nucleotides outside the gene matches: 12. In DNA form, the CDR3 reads TGTGCCAGCTCCTACTCCGGGACAGGGTTTTTCTTC. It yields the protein CASSYSGTGFFF.

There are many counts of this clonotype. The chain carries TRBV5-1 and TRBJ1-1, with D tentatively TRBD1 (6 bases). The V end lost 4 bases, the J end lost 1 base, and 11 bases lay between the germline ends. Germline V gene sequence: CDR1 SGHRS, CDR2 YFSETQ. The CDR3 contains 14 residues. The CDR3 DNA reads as TGCGCCAGCAGCATGGGACAACCGAACACTGAAGCTTTCTTT. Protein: CASSMGQPNTEAFF.

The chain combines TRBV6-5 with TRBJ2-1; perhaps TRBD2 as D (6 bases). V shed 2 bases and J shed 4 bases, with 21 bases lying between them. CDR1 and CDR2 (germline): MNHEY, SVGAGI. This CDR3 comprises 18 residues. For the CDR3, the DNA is TGTGCCAGCAGTTACCCACCCGCTATTAGCGGCCCTTACAATGAGCAGTTCTTC. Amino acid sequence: CASSYPPAISGPYNEQFF.

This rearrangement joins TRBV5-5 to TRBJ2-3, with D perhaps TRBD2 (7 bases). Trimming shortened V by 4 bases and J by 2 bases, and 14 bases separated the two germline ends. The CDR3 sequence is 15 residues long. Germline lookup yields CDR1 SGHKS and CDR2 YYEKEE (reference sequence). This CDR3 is CASSRRGGDTDTQYF. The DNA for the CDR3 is TGTGCCAGCAGCCGACGAGGGGGGGACACAGATACGCAGTATTTT. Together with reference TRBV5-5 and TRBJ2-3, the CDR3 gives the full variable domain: DAGVTQSPTHLIKTRGQQVTLRCSPISGHKSVSWYQQVLGQGPQFIFQYYEKEERGRGNFPDRFSARQFPNYSSELNVNALLLGDSALYLCASSRRGGDTDTQYFGPGTRLTVL.

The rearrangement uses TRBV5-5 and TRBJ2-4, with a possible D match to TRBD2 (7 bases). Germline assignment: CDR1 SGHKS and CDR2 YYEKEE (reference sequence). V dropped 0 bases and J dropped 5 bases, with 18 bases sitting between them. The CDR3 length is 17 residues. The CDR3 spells CASSLGPTTGGENIQYF. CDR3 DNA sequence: TGTGCCAGCAGCTTGGGCCCCACCACGGGGGGCGAAAACATTCAGTACTTC.

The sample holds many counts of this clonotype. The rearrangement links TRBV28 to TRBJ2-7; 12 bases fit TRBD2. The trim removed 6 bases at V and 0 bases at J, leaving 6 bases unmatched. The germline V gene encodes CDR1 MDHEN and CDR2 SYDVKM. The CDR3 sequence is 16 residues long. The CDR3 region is CASSLGLAGTSYEQYF. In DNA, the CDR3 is TGTGCCAGCAGCCTAGGACTAGCGGGAACCTCCTACGAGCAGTACTTC.

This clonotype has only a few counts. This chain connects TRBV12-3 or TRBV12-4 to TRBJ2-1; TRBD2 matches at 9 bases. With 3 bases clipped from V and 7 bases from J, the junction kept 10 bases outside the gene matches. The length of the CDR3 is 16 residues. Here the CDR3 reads CASSFRAGGFGNEQFF. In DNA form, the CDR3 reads TGTGCCAGCAGTTTTCGAGCGGGAGGCTTTGGGAATGAGCAGTTCTTC.

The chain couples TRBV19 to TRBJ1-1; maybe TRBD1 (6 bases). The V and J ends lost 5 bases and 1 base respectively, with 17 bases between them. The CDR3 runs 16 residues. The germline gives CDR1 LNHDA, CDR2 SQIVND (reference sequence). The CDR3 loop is CASSPHWTVGNTEAFF. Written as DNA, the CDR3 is TGTGCCAGTAGTCCACACTGGACAGTGGGGAACACTGAAGCTTTCTTT. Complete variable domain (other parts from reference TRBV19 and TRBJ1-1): DGGITQSPKYLFRKEGQNVTLSCEQNLNHDAMYWYRQDPGQGLRLIYYSQIVNDFQKGDIAEGYSVSREKKESFPLTVTSAQKNPTAFYLCASSPHWTVGNTEAFFGQGTRLTVV.

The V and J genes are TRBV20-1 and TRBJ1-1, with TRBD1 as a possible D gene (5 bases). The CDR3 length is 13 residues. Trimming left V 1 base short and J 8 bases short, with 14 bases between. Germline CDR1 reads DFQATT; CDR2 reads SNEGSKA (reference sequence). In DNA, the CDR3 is TGCAGTGCTAGAGTGGGGGGAGACAAGGAAGCTTTCTTT. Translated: CSARVGGDKEAFF.

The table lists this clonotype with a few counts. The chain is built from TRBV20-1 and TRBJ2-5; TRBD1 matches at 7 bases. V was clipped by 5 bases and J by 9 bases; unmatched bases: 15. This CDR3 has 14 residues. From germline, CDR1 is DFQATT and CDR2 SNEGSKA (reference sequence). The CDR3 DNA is TGCAGTGCTCAAAGCCCCGGGACAGAGCTACCCCAGTACTTC. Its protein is CSAQSPGTELPQYF.

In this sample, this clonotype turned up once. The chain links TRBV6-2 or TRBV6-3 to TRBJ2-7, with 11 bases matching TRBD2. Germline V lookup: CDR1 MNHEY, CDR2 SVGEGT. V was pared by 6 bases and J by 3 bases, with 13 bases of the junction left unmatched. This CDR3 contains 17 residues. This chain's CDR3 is CASSYTLAGGLNYEQYF. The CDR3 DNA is TGTGCCAGCAGCTATACCCTAGCGGGAGGCCTAAACTACGAGCAGTACTTC.

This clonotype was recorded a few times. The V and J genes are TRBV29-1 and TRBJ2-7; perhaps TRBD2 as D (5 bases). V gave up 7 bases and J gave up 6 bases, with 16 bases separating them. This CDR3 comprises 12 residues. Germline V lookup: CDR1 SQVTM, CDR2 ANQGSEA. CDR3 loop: CSAVTVRGEQYF. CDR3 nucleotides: TGCAGCGCTGTGACCGTACGGGGCGAGCAGTACTTC.

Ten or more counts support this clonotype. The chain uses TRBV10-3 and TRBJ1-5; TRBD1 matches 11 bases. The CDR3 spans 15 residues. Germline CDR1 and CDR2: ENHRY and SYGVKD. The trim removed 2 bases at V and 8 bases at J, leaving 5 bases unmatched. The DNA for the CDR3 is TGTGCCATCAGTGAGGTCAGGACAGGGGGCAAGCCCCAGCATTTT. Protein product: CAISEVRTGGKPQHF.